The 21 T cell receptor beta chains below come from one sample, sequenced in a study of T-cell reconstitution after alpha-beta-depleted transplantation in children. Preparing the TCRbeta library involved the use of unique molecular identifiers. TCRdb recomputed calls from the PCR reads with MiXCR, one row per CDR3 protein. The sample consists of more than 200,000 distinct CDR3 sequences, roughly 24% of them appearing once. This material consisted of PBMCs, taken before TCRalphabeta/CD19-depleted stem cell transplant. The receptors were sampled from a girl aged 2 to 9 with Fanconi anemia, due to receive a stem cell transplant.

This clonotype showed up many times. The CDR3 region has the DNA TGTGCCAGCAGACAAACCAGGGGGCTGAGTACCGGGGAGCTGTTTTTT. It codes for CASRQTRGLSTGELFF. The rearrangement links TRBV12-3 or TRBV12-4 to TRBJ2-2, with TRBD1 matching over 8 bases. The CDR3 totals 16 residues. J lost 5 bases, V lost 6 bases, and 11 bases had no gene match.

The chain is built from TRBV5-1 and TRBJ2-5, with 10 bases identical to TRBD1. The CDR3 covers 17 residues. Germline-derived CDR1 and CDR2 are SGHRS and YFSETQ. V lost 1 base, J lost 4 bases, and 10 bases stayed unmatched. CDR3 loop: CASSLNPTGGAGETQYF. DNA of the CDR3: TGCGCCAGCAGCTTGAACCCGACAGGGGGCGCCGGAGAGACCCAGTACTTC.

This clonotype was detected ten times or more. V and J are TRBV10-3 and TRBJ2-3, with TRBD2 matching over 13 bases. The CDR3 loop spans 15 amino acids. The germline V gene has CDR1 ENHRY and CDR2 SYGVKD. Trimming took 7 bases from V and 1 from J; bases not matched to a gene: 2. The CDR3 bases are TGTGCCATCAAAGGGACTAGCGGGGGCACAGATACGCAGTATTTT. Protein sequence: CAIKGTSGGTDTQYF.

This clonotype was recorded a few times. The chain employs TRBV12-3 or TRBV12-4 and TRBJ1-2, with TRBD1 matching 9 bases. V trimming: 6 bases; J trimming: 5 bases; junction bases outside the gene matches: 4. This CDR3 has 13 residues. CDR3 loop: CASRLGQGYGYTF. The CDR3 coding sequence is TGTGCCAGCAGATTGGGACAGGGATATGGCTACACCTTC.

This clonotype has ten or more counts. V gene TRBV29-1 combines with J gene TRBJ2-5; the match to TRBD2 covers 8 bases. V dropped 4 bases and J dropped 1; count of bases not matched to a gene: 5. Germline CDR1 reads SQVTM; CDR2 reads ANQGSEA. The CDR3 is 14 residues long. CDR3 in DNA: TGCAGCGTTGTAGAGCGGGGGCTCCAAGAGACCCAGTACTTC. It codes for CSVVERGLQETQYF.

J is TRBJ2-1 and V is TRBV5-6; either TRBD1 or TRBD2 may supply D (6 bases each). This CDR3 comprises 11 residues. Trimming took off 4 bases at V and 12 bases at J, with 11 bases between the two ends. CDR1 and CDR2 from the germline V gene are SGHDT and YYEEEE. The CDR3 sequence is CASSRGTPQFF. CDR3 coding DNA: TGTGCCAGCAGCCGCGGGACACCGCAGTTCTTC.

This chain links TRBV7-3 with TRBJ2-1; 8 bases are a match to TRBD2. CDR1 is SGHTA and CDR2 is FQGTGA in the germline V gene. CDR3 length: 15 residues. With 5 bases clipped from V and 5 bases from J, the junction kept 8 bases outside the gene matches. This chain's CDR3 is CASSPVAGNHNEQFF. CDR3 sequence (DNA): TGTGCCAGCAGCCCTGTAGCGGGAAACCACAATGAGCAGTTCTTC.

The CDR3 sequence is CASSIRGRAGYTF. The CDR3 DNA reads TGTGCCAGCAGCATCAGGGGGCGCGCAGGCTACACCTTC. V usage is TRBV7-2 and J usage is TRBJ1-2; TRBD1 matches at 8 bases. V shed 5 bases and J 8 bases; nucleotides not matched to a gene: 7. Germline lookup yields CDR1 SGHTA and CDR2 FQGNSA. This CDR3 is 13 amino acids long.

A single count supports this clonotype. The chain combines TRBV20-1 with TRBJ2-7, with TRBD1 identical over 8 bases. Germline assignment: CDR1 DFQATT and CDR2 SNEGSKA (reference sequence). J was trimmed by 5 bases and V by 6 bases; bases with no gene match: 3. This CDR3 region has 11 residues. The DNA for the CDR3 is TGCAGTGCCAGCAGGGGGCACGAGCAGTACTTC. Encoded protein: CSASRGHEQYF.

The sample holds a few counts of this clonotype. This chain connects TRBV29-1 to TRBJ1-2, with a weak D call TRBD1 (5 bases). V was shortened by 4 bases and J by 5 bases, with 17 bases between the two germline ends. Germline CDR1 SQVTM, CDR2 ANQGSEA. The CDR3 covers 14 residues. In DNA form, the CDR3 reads TGCAGCGTTGTATCATCTGGGACGGATTATGGCTACACCTTC. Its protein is CSVVSSGTDYGYTF.

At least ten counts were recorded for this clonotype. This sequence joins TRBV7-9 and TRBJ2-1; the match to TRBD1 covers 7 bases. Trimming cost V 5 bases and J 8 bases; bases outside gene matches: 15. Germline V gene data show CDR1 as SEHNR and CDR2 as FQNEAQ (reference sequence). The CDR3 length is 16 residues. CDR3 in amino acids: CASSPAPLRGTDEQFF. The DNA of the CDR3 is TGTGCCAGCAGCCCTGCTCCCTTAAGAGGGACAGATGAGCAGTTCTTC.

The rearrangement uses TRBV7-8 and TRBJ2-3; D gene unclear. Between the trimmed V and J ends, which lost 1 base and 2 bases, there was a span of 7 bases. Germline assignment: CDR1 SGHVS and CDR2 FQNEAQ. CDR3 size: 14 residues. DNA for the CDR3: TGTGCCAGCAGCTTAGTGGGTTTCACAGATACGCAGTATTTT. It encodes CASSLVGFTDTQYF.

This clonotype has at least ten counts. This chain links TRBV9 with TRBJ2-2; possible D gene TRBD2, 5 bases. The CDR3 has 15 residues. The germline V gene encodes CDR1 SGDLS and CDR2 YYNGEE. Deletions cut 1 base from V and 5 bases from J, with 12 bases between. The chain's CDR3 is CASSVSGVQTGELFF. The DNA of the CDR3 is TGTGCCAGCAGCGTATCCGGGGTCCAAACCGGGGAGCTGTTTTTT.

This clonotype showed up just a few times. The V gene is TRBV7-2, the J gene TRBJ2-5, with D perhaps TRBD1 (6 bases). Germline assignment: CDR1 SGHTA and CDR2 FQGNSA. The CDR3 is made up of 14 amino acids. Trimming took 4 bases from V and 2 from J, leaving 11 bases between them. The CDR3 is CASSSTGTQETQYF. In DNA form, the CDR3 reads TGTGCCAGCAGCTCAACCGGGACACAAGAGACCCAGTACTTC.

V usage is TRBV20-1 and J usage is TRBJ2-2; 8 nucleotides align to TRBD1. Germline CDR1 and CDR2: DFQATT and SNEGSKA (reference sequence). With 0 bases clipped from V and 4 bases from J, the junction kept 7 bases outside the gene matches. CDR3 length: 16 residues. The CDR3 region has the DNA TGCAGTGCTAGAGATCTAGGACAGGGAGGCACCGGGGAGCTGTTTTTT. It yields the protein CSARDLGQGGTGELFF.

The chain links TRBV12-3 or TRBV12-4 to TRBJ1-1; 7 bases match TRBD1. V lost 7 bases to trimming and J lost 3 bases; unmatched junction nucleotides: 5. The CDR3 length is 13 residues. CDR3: CASTRDSDTEAFF. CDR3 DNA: TGTGCCAGCACCAGGGACAGTGACACTGAAGCTTTCTTT.

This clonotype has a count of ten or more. CDR3 nucleotide sequence: TGTGCCATCAGTGAAGAGGCGGGGGGGACCTTTCTTGAGCAGTTCTTC. This encodes CAISEEAGGTFLEQFF. This sequence joins TRBV10-3 and TRBJ2-1, with 9 positions matching TRBD2. The germline V gene has CDR1 ENHRY and CDR2 SYGVKD. CDR3 size: 16 residues. V was pared by 3 bases and J by 9 bases, with 12 bases of the junction left unmatched.

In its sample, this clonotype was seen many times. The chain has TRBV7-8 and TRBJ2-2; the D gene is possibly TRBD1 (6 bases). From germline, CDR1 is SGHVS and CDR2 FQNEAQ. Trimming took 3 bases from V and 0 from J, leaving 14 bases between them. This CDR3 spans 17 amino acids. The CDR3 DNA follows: TGTGCCAGCAGCTTCGCACCCAGGGGTGCGAACACCGGGGAGCTGTTTTTT. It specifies CASSFAPRGANTGELFF. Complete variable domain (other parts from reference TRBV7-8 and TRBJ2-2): GAGVSQSPRYKVAKRGQDVALRCDPISGHVSLFWYQQALGQGPEFLTYFQNEAQLDKSGLPSDRFFAERPEGSVSTLKIQRTQQEDSAVYLCASSFAPRGANTGELFFGEGSRLTVL.

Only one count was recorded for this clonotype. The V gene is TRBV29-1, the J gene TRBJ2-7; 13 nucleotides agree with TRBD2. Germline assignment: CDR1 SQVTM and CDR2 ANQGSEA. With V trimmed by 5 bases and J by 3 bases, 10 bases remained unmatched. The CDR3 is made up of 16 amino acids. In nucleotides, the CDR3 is TGCAGCGTTTCCGGGACTAGCGGGGCATACCGCTACGAGCAGTACTTC. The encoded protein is CSVSGTSGAYRYEQYF.

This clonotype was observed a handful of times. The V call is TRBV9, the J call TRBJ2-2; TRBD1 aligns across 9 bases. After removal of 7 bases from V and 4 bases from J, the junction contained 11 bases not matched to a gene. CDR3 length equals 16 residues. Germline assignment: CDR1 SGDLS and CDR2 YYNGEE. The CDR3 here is CASSGTGTGITGELFF. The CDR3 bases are TGTGCCAGCTCCGGGACCGGGACAGGGATCACCGGGGAGCTGTTTTTT.

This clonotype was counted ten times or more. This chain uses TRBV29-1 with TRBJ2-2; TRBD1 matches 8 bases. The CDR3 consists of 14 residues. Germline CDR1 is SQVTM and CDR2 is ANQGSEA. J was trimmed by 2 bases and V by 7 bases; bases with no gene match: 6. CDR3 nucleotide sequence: TGCAGCGCCTGGGGACAGGACAACACCGGGGAGCTGTTTTTT. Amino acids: CSAWGQDNTGELFF.